This TCR beta chain was observed in a study of blood T cell repertoires in COVID-19. As for the study in general: The analysed material was cDNA or gDNA that came from T cells, B-cell-depleted T cells, or PBMCs.

This CDR3 comprises 14 residues. The V gene end was trimmed by 4 bases and the J gene end by 4 bases; junction bases not matched to a gene: 3. CDR1 and CDR2 from the germline V gene are LGHDT and YNNKEL (reference sequence). Generated by immunoSEQ multiplex PCR, the TCRdb table keeps only in-frame clones and is missing some. The data show 200,000 to 250,000 clones, about 90% seen once. The sequence derives from a man aged 25 to 40 who had been exposed to COVID-19. Sample: PBMCs or T cells enriched from blood (not recorded which). The V gene is TRBV3-1 (or the pseudogene TRBV3-2), the J gene TRBJ1-4; TRBD1 aligns across 7 bases. In DNA, the CDR3 is TGTGCCAGCAGCCGGGACAGTTATAATGAAAAACTGTTTTTT. This sequence encodes CASSRDSYNEKLFF.